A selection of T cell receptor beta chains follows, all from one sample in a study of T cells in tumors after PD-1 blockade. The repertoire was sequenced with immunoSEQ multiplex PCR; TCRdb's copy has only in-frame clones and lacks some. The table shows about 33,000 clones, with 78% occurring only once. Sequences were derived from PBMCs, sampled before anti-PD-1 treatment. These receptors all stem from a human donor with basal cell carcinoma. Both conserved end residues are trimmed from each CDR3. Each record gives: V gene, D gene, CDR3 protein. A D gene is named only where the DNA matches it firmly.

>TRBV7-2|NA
ASTQGRIAETQY
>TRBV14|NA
ASSRARTGELF
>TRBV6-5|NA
ASRARGGEQF
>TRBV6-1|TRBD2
ASSEGSGGIDGELF
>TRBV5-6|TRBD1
ASSLIPRDRIWSGTEAF
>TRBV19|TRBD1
ASSPKNPPGQGDSGANVLT
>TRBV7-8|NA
ASSLEGATVNTEAF
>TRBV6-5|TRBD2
ASSRRGDETQY
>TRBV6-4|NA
ASSPEAGVSGNTIY
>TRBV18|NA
ASSPAIQSYNEQF
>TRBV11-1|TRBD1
ASSLRQGWGNEQF
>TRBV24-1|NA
ATSDYRGFDEQF
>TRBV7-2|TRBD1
ASSSRTGPDTQY
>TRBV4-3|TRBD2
ASSQGTSGGSTGELF
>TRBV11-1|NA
ASSPRTATYNEQF
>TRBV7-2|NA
ASSLSGVSYDTQY
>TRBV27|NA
ASSIRPRVGWDNEQF
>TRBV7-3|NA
ASSLTLDRAINTGELF
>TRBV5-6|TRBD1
ASSTYRGRSNYEQY
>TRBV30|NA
AWSTGDYNEQF
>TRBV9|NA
ASSPRGRGRETQY
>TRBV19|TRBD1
ASSSQGARDTEAF
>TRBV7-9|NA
ASSVIAGQTDTQY
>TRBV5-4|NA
ASRPGVGGYGYT
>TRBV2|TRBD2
ASGTSGSTDTQY
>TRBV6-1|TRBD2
ASSALAGGNTGELF
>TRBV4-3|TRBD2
ASSQGGGLAGEETQY
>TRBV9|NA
ASSVLDTNQPQH
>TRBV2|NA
ASSAADTQY
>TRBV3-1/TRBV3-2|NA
ASSQGTEAF
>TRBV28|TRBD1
ASSSTGGGGYT
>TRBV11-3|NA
ASSLRDEQF
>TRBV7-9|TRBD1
ASSLLRTGVLYEQY
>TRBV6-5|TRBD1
ASRPRQGTDTQY
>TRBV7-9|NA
ASSLRGASGNEYSYEQY
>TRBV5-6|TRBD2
ASSQGLAGVDGELF
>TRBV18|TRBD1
ASSIGQGGTEAF
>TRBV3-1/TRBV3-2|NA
ASSQALRGETQY
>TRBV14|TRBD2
ASSRWTSGRLSTDTQY
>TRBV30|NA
AWSGSVRYT
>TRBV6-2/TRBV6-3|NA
ASSYAGLQPQH
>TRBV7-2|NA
ASSSAGTPVGNQPQH
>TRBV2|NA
ASLTTNEQF
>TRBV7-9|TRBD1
ASSFPRTGTENTIY
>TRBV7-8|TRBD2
ASSLPFSSGIREQF
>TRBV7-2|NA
ASSGGPGYEQY